These T cell receptor beta chains were read from a single sample in a study of human T cells and chemical hapten exposure. TCRdb itself ran the RACE reads through MiXCR, one entry per CDR3 protein. This table holds a few hundred thousand distinct CDR3 sequences, just under 8% found once. The starting material was whole blood, obtained in connection with sensitization to the hapten diphenylcyclopropenone (DPC). Source of these receptors: a young man with alopecia areata. Some clones in this sample may be carry-over from other donors' samples. Both conserved end residues are part of each CDR3. D genes are given only for firm matches. The size of a clone is reported for some rows only, either as once, few or many, or as a class for expanded clones.

-,TRBV29-1,-,TRBJ2-6,TGCAGCGTTCGTCTCAGGGGATCTGGGGCCAACGTCCTGACTTTC,CSVRLRGSGANVLTF
many,TRBV24-1,TRBD1,TRBJ2-1,TGTGCCACCAGTGACGCGACAGGGGGCAATGAGCAGTTCTTC,CATSDATGGNEQFF
many,TRBV5-1,TRBD1,TRBJ1-1,TGCGCCAGCAGCGGGGGACAGGGAATGAACACTGAAGCTTTCTTT,CASSGGQGMNTEAFF
-,TRBV7-2,-,TRBJ2-5,TGTGCCAGCAGCCAGGGCCGTATGCCTATCCAGAGGGAGACCCAGTACTTC,CASSQGRMPIQRETQYF
-,TRBV5-1,TRBD2,TRBJ2-3,TGCGCCAGCAGCTTGGAGCTAGCGGGGGGGCGTGATACGCCGTATTTT,CASSLELAGGRDTPYF
few,TRBV29-1,-,TRBJ1-2,TGCAGCGTTGCGTCGCAGGATCGTGGCTACACCTTC,CSVASQDRGYTF
few,TRBV19,-,TRBJ2-2,TGTGCCAGTACCCTCCCGGCAGGGTCGGACACCGGGGAGCTGTTTTTT,CASTLPAGSDTGELFF
few,TRBV4-1,-,TRBJ2-7,TGCGCCAGCAGCCAAGCAACTAGCCGGGGCTACGAGCAGTACTTC,CASSQATSRGYEQYF
few,TRBV28,TRBD1,TRBJ2-5,TGTGCCAGCAGTTTGTTGGGGACAGGACAAGAGACCCAGTACTTC,CASSLLGTGQETQYF
few,TRBV4-3,TRBD2,TRBJ2-6,TGCGCCAGCAGCCCGGGGGGACCTGGGGCCAACGTCCTGACTTTC,CASSPGGPGANVLTF
-,TRBV27,TRBD1,TRBJ2-1,TGTGCCAGCAGACAGACAGGGGTCAATGAGCAGTTCTTC,CASRQTGVNEQFF
few,TRBV20-1,TRBD1,TRBJ1-2,TGCAGTGCTTCCGGGACAGGCGACTATGGCTACACCTTC,CSASGTGDYGYTF
few,TRBV20-1,-,TRBJ2-3,TGCAGTGCTAGGTCCGGGTTAGGGGGGACCACAGATACGCAGTATTTT,CSARSGLGGTTDTQYF
-,TRBV5-6,-,TRBJ2-7,TGTGCCAGCAACCTTTTACAGGGTGACAGCTACGAGCAGTACTTC,CASNLLQGDSYEQYF
-,TRBV28,TRBD2,TRBJ2-4,TGTGCCAGCAGTTTACCACTAGCGGGGGGAGGGCACATTCAGTACTTC,CASSLPLAGGGHIQYF
-,TRBV7-2,TRBD1,TRBJ1-1,TGTGCCAGTAGCCCCCCTCGGACAGGGCTAGAAGCTTTCTTT,CASSPPRTGLEAFF
few,TRBV20-1,TRBD1,TRBJ1-1,TGCAGTGCTAGATCCCGAATGTGGGACAGGAGAGAAGCTTTCTTT,CSARSRMWDRREAFF
many,TRBV20-1,-,TRBJ2-7,TGCAGTGCTCGCAGGGGAAAACAGGCCTACGAGCAGTACTTC,CSARRGKQAYEQYF
many,TRBV5-1,TRBD1,TRBJ2-3,TGCGCCAGCAGCTCCAACAGGGGTACGCAGTATTTT,CASSSNRGTQYF
few,TRBV4-2,-,TRBJ2-4,TGTGCCAGCAGCCAAGATGGGACAATCGAAAACATTCAGTACTTC,CASSQDGTIENIQYF
-,TRBV12-3/TRBV12-4,-,TRBJ2-5,TGTGCCAGCAGCGGTCAGGGGTACACTCGCCAAGAGACCCAGTACTTC,CASSGQGYTRQETQYF
few,TRBV15,TRBD1,TRBJ1-5,TGTGCCACCAGCAGAGTTCGACAGGGTGATCAGCCCCAGCATTTT,CATSRVRQGDQPQHF
many,TRBV28,-,TRBJ2-1,TGTGCCAGCAGTCCGACAGGGGAGGGTGGGAATGAGCAGTTCTTC,CASSPTGEGGNEQFF
few,TRBV7-9,-,TRBJ2-3,TGTGCCAGCAGCTCTATACCCACAGGGTCAGATACGCAGTATTTT,CASSSIPTGSDTQYF
-,TRBV6-4,-,TRBJ2-3,TGTGCCAGCAGTGACTCGTCAGGGGGCACAGATACGCAGTATTTT,CASSDSSGGTDTQYF
few,TRBV7-2,-,TRBJ2-2,TGTGCCAGCAGCTTAAGGACTAACCGTCCCCGCACCGGGGAGCTGTTTTTT,CASSLRTNRPRTGELFF
-,TRBV27,TRBD1,TRBJ2-1,TGTGCCAGCAGAGTCGGGACAGGGACCTACAATGAGCAGTTCTTC,CASRVGTGTYNEQFF
-,TRBV10-3,-,TRBJ2-5,TGTGCCATCAGCGACCGGGACGGGTCTGAGGCCCAGTACTTC,CAISDRDGSEAQYF
-,TRBV6-2/TRBV6-3,-,TRBJ2-5,TGTGCCAGCAACGACGCCCCACAAGAGACCCAGTACTTC,CASNDAPQETQYF
-,TRBV20-1,-,TRBJ1-4,TGCAGTGTTCGTTCGGTTGCAACTAATGAAAAACTGTTTTTT,CSVRSVATNEKLFF
few,TRBV9,-,TRBJ1-1,TGTGCCAGCAGCGTAGAAGGACGGATGAACACTGAAGCTTTCTTT,CASSVEGRMNTEAFF
few,TRBV6-2/TRBV6-3,TRBD2,TRBJ2-5,TGTGCCAGCAGTTACGGCGGGACTACGGGGGAGACCCAGTACTTC,CASSYGGTTGETQYF
-,TRBV3-1,-,TRBJ1-6,TGTGCCAGCAGCCAGATGGTCTCGGATGATAATTCACCCCTCCACTTT,CASSQMVSDDNSPLHF
many,TRBV4-1,TRBD1,TRBJ2-7,TGCGCCAGCAGCCAATGGACAGGGAGCTCCTACGAGCAGTACTTC,CASSQWTGSSYEQYF
many,TRBV24-1,TRBD1,TRBJ1-2,TGTGCCACCCGCGGGACAGCCTATGGCTACACCTTC,CATRGTAYGYTF
-,TRBV7-2,-,TRBJ2-1,TGTGCCAGCAGCTTAGCGTCCGGACACGAGGGGTACAATGAGCAGTTCTTC,CASSLASGHEGYNEQFF
few,TRBV7-2,-,TRBJ1-2,TGTGCCAGCAGCTGGGACACTAACTATGGCTACACCTTC,CASSWDTNYGYTF
-,TRBV11-2,-,TRBJ1-1,TGTGCCAGCAGCTCGACTCTCACAGGGCCCACTGAAGCTTTCTTT,CASSSTLTGPTEAFF
-,TRBV14,-,TRBJ1-1,TGTGCCAGCAGCCAACTGGCAGTTCGAACTTTCTTT,CASSQLAVRTFF
-,TRBV7-8,TRBD1,TRBJ2-5,TGTGCCAGCAGCCGCAGGGGGCGAGAGACCCAGTACTTC,CASSRRGRETQYF
few,TRBV20-1,-,TRBJ1-6,TGCAGTGCTGACGGCAGGGAGGATAATAATTCACCCCTCCACTTT,CSADGREDNNSPLHF
-,TRBV7-2,TRBD1,TRBJ1-1,TGTGCCAGCAGCACACGGACAGGGATGAACACTGAAGCTTTCTTT,CASSTRTGMNTEAFF
many,TRBV12-3/TRBV12-4,TRBD2,TRBJ2-5,TGTGCCAGCAGATTAGCGGGAGAAGAGACCCAGTACTTC,CASRLAGEETQYF
-,TRBV12-3/TRBV12-4,-,TRBJ1-1,TGTGCCAGCAACACTCTCTACGGGGCAGGGAGTGCGGACACTGAAGCTTTCTTT,CASNTLYGAGSADTEAFF